This record concerns one T cell receptor beta chain sequence. The sample originates from a study of PD-1 blockade in mismatch repair-deficient tumors. The germline V gene has CDR1 MNHEY and CDR2 SMNVEV (reference sequence). CDR3 length equals 14 residues. V was trimmed by 2 bases and J by 3 bases, leaving 10 bases between them. Using immunoSEQ multiplex PCR, the repertoire was profiled, and TCRdb retains in-frame clones only, with some absent. Of fewer than 100,000 clones listed, about 85% were seen once; the top ten hold just over 2.5%. The receptor was derived from an adult with mismatch repair-deficient cancer. Sequenced material: peripheral blood, taken 12 weeks after starting pembrolizumab. This chain connects TRBV27 to TRBJ1-1; D not resolved. This chain's CDR3 is CASSLGDGYTEAFF. DNA of the CDR3: TGTGCCAGCAGTTTAGGGGATGGGTACACTGAAGCTTTCTTT.